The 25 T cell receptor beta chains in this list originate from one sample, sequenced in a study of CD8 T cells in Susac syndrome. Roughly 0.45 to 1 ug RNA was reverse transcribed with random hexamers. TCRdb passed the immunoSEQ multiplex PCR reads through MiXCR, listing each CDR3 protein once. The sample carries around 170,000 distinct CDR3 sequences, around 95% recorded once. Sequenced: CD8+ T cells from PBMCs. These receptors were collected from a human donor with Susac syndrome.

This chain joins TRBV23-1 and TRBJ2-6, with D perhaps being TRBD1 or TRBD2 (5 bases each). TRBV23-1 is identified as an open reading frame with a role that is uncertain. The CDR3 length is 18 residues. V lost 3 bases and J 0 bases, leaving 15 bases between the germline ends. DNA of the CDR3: TGCGCCAGCAGTCATCCCGGGACGCCTAGCTCTGGGGCCAACGTCCTGACTTTC. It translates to CASSHPGTPSSGANVLTF.

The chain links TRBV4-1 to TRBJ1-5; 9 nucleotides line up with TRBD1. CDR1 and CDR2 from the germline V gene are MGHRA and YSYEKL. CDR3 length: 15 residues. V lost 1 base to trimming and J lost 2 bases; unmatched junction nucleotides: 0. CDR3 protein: CASSQGTGGNQPQHF. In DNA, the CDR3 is TGCGCCAGCAGCCAAGGGACAGGGGGCAATCAGCCCCAGCATTTT.

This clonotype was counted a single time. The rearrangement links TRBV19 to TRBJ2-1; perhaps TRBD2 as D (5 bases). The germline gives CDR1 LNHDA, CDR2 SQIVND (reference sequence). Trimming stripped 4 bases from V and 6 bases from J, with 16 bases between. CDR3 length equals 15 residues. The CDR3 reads CASSTWLASPNEQFF. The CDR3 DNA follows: TGTGCCAGTAGTACGTGGCTAGCTTCCCCCAATGAGCAGTTCTTC. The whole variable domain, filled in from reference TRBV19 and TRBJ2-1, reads DGGITQSPKYLFRKEGQNVTLSCEQNLNHDAMYWYRQDPGQGLRLIYYSQIVNDFQKGDIAEGYSVSREKKESFPLTVTSAQKNPTAFYLCASSTWLASPNEQFFGPGTRLTVL.

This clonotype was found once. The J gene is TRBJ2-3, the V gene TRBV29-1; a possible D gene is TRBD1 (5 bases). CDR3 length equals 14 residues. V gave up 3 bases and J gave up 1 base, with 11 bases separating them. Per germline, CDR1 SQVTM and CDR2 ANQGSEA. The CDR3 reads CSVDHPQGTDTQYF. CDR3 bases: TGCAGCGTTGATCACCCACAGGGCACAGATACGCAGTATTTT.

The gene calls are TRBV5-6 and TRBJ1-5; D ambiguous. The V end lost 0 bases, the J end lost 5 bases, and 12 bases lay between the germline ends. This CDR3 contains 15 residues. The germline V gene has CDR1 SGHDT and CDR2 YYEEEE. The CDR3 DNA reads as TGTGCCAGCAGCTTGGCAGGTTTGCATTATCAGCCCCAGCATTTT. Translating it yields CASSLAGLHYQPQHF.

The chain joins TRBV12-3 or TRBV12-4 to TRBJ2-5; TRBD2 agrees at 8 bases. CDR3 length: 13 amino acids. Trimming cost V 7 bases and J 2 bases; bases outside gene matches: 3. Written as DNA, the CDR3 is TGTGCCAGCACCGTAGCGGGGCAAGAGACCCAGTACTTC. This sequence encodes CASTVAGQETQYF.

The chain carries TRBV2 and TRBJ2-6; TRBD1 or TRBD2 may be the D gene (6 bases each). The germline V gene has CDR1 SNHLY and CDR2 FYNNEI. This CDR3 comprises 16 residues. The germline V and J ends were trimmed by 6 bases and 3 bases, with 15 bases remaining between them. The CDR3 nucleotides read TGTGCCAGCAGCAGAAGGGGGACTGTTGGGGCCAACGTCCTGACTTTC. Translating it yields CASSRRGTVGANVLTF. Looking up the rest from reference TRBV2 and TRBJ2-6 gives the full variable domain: EPEVTQTPSHQVTQMGQEVILRCVPISNHLYFYWYRQILGQKVEFLVSFYNNEISEKSEIFDDQFSVERPDGSNFTLKIRSTKLEDSAMYFCASSRRGTVGANVLTFGAGSRLTVL.

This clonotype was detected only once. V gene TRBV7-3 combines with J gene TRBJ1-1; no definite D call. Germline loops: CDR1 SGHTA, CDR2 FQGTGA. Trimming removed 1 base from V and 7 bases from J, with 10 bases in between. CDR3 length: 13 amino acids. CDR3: CASSLIRGHEAFF. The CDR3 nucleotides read TGTGCCAGCAGCTTAATCCGCGGCCATGAAGCTTTCTTT.

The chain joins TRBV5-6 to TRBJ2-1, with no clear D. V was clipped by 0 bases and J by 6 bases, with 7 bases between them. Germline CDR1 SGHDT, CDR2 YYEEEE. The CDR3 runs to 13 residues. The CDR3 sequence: CASSLGGRNEQFF. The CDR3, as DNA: TGTGCCAGCAGCTTGGGGGGTCGCAATGAGCAGTTCTTC.

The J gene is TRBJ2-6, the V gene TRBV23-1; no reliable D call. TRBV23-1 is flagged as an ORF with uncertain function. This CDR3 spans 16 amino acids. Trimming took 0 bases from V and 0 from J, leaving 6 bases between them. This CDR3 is CASSQSQISGANVLTF. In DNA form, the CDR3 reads TGCGCCAGCAGTCAATCACAGATCTCTGGGGCCAACGTCCTGACTTTC.

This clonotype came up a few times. The CDR3, as DNA: TGTGCCAGCAGTCTAGACCAGGGATCCTACAATGAGCAGTTCTTC. It translates to CASSLDQGSYNEQFF. The rearrangement links TRBV12-3 or TRBV12-4 to TRBJ2-1; tentative D call: TRBD1 (5 bases). The CDR3 runs to 15 residues. V was trimmed by 5 bases and J by 1 base, leaving 12 bases between them.

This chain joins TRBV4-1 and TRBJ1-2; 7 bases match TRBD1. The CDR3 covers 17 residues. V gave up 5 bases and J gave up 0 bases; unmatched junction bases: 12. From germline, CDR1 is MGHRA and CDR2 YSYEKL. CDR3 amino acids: CASSFERQGLTNYGYTF. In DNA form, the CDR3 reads TGCGCCAGCAGCTTTGAACGACAGGGCCTTACTAACTATGGCTACACCTTC.

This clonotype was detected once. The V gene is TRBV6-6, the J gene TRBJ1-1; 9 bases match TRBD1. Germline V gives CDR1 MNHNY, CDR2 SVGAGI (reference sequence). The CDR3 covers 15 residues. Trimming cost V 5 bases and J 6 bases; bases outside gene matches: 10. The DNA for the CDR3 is TGTGCCAGCAGTGGAAGACAGGGGGGGAATGCTGAAGCTTTCTTT. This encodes CASSGRQGGNAEAFF.

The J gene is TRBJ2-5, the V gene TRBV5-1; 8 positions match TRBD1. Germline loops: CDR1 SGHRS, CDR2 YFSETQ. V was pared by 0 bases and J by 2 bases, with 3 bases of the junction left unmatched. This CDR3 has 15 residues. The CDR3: CASSLAGQAQETQYF. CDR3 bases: TGCGCCAGCAGCTTGGCGGGACAGGCTCAAGAGACCCAGTACTTC.

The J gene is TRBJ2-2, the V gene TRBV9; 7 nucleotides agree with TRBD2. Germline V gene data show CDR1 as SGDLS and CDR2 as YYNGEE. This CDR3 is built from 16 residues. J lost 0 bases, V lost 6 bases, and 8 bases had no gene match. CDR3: CASNPWGGSNTGELFF. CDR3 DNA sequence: TGTGCCAGCAACCCCTGGGGGGGATCGAACACCGGGGAGCTGTTTTTT.

CDR3 region: CASSYSTDRGNTEAFF. CDR3 nucleotides: TGTGCCAGCAGTTACTCGACCGACAGGGGGAACACTGAAGCTTTCTTT. The chain recombines TRBV6-5 with TRBJ1-1, with 8 bases identical to TRBD1. Trimming removed 0 bases from V and 1 base from J; junction bases left unmatched: 4. The CDR3 sequence is 16 residues long. The V gene's germline CDR1 is MNHEY and CDR2 SVGAGI.

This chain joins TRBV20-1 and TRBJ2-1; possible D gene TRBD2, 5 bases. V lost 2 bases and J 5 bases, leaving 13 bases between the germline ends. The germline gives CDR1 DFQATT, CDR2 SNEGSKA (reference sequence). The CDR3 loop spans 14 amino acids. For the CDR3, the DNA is TGCAGTGCTAGACAAAACGGAGGCAACAATGAGCAGTTCTTC. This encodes CSARQNGGNNEQFF.

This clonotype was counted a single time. CDR3 in DNA: TGTGCCAGCAGCGGATTGGACGGGGAGCTGTTTTTT. Encoded protein: CASSGLDGELFF. The V call is TRBV7-9, the J call TRBJ2-2; D gene ambiguous. The CDR3 is 12 residues long. The V and J ends lost 5 bases and 7 bases respectively, with 8 bases between them. CDR1 SEHNR and CDR2 FQNEAQ come from the germline V gene (reference sequence).

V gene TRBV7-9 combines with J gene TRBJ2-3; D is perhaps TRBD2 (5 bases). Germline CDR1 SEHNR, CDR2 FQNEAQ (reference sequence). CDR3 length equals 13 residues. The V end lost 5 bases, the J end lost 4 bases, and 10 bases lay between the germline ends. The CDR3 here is CASSPLAPDTQYF. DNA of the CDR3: TGTGCCAGCAGCCCCCTAGCCCCAGATACGCAGTATTTT.

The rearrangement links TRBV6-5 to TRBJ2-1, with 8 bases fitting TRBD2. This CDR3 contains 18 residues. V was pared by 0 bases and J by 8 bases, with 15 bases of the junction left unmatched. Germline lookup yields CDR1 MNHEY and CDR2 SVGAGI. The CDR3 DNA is TGTGCCAGCAGTTACTCGTCGATGCGGGAGGTAGGGTGGGATGAGCAGTTCTTC. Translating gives CASSYSSMREVGWDEQFF.

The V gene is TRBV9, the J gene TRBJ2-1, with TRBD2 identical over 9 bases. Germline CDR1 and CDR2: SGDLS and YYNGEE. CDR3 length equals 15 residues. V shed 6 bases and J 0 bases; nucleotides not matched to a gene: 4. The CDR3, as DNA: TGTGCCAGCACTAATAGCGGGAGCTCCTACAATGAGCAGTTCTTC. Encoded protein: CASTNSGSSYNEQFF.

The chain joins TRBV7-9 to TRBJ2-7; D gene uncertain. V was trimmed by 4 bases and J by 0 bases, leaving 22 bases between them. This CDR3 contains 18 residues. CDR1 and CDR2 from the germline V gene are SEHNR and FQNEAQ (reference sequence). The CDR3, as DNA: TGTGCCAGCAGCTCCGACACGATAGGACGCGGAAGCTCCTACGAGCAGTACTTC. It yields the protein CASSSDTIGRGSSYEQYF.

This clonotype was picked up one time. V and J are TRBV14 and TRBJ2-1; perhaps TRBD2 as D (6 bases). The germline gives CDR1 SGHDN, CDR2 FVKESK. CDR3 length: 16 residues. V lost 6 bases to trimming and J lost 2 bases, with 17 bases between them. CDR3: CASSPQGVAAYNEQFF. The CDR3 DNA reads TGTGCCAGCAGTCCCCAGGGTGTAGCGGCCTACAATGAGCAGTTCTTC.

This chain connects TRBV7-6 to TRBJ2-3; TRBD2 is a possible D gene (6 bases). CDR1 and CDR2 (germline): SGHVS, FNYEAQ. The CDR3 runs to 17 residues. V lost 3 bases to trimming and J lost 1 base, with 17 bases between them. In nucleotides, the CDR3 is TGTGCCAGCAGCTTCCTCGCCACTAGCAGAGGCACAGATACGCAGTATTTT. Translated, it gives CASSFLATSRGTDTQYF.

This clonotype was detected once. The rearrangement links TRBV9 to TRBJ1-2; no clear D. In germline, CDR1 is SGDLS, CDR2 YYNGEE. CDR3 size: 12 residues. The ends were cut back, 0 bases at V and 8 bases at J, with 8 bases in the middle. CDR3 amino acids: CASSVVSGGYTF. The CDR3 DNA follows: TGTGCCAGCAGCGTAGTTTCTGGGGGCTACACCTTC. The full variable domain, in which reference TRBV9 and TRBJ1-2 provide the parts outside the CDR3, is DSGVTQTPKHLITATGQRVTLRCSPRSGDLSVYWYQQSLDQGLQFLIQYYNGEERAKGNILERFSAQQFPDLHSELNLSSLELGDSALYFCASSVVSGGYTFGSGTRLTVV.